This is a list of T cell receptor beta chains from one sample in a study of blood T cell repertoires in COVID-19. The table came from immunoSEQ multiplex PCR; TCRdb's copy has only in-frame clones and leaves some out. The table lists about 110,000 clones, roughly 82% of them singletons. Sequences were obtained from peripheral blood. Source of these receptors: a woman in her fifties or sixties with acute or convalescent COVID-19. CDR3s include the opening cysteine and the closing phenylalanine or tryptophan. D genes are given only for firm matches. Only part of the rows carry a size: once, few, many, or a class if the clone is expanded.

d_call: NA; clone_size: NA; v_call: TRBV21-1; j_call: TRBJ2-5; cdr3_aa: CASSKPGTSNCQETQYF; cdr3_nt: TGTGCCAGCAGCAAACCCGGGACTAGTAACTGCCAAGAGACCCAGTACTTC
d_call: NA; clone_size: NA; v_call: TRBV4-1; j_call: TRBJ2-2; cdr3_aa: CASSQVGGTGELFF; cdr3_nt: TGCGCCAGCAGCCAAGTAGGGGGCACCGGGGAGCTGTTTTTT
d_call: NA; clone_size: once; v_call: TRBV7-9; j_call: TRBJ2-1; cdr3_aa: CASSRSGGLYNEQFF; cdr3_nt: TGTGCCAGCAGCCGATCCGGGGGGCTCTACAATGAGCAGTTCTTC
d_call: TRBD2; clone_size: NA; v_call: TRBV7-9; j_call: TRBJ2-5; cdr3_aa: CASSLSLAGGFHGETQYF; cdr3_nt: TGTGCCAGCAGCTTATCACTAGCGGGGGGCTTCCACGGGGAGACCCAGTACTTC
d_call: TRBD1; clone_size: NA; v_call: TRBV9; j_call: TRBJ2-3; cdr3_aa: CASTLSGTATDTQYF; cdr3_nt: TGTGCCAGCACTCTCTCAGGGACAGCCACAGATACGCAGTATTTT
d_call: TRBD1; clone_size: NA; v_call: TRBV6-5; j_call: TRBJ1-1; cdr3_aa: CASSPTGDTEAFF; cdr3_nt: TGTGCCAGCAGTCCCACAGGGGACACTGAAGCTTTCTTT
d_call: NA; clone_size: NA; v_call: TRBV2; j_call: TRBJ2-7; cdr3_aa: CASSGDKGEQYF; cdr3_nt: TGTGCCAGCAGTGGCGACAAAGGCGAGCAGTACTTC
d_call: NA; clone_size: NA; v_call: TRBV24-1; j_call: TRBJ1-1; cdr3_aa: CATSDSRVSEAFF; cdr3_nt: TGTGCCACCAGTGATTCCCGGGTGAGTGAAGCTTTCTTT
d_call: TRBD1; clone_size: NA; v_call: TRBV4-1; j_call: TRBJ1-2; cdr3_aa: CASSQDPGQGASGYTF; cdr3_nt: TGCGCCAGCAGCCAAGACCCCGGACAGGGGGCAAGTGGCTACACCTTC
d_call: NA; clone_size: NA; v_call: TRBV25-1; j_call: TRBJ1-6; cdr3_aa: CASSFQGNNSPLHF; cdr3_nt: TGTGCCAGCAGTTTCCAGGGAAATAATTCACCCCTCCACTTT
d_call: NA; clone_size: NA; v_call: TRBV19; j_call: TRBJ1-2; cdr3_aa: CASRKGGAGTDGYTF; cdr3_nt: TGTGCCAGTAGAAAGGGCGGGGCGGGGACTGATGGCTACACCTTC
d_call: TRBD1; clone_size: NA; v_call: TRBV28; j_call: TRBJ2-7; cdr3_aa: CASSSLRADRRYEQYF; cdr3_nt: TGTGCCAGCAGCTCCCTCCGGGCGGACAGGCGCTACGAGCAGTACTTC
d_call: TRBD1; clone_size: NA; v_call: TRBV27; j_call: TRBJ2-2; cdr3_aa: CASSSRGQLSGELFF; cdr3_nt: TGTGCCAGCAGTTCCAGGGGGCAATTGTCCGGGGAGCTGTTTTTT
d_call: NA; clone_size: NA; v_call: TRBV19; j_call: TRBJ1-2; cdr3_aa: CATREVPHGYTF; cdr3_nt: TGTGCCACCCGGGAGGTACCCCATGGCTACACCTTC
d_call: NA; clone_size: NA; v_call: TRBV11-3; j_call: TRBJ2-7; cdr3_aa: CASSRGQGLGEQYF; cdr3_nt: TGTGCCAGCAGCCGGGGACAAGGCCTCGGCGAGCAGTACTTC
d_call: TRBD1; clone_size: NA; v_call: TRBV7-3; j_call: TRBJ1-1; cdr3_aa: CASSPSTGTTEAFF; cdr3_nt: TGTGCCAGCAGCCCCTCGACAGGGACCACTGAAGCTTTCTTT
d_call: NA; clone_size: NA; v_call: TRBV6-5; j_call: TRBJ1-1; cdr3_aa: CASSYSQNTEAFF; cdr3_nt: TGTGCCAGCAGTTACTCACAGAACACTGAAGCTTTCTTT
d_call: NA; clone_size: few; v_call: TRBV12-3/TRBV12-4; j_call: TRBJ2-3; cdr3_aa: CASSTGVTDTQYF; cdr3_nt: TGTGCCAGCTCCACGGGTGTTACAGATACGCAGTATTTT
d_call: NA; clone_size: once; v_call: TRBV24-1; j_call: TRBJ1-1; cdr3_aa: CATRGQNTEAFF; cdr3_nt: TGTGCCACCAGAGGACAGAACACTGAAGCTTTCTTT
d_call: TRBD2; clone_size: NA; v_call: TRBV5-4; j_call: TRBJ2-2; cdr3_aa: CASSSDGGAVTGELFF; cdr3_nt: TGTGCCAGCAGCTCCGACGGGGGGGCCGTCACCGGGGAGCTGTTTTTT
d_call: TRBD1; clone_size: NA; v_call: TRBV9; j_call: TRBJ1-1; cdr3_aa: CASSGGTADEAFF; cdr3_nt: TGTGCCAGCAGCGGAGGGACAGCCGATGAAGCTTTCTTT
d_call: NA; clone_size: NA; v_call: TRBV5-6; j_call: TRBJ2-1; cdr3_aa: CASSLDRGDSYNEQFF; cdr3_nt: TGTGCCAGCAGCTTGGACCGGGGAGACTCCTACAATGAGCAGTTCTTC
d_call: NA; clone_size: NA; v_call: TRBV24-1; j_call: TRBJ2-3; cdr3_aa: CATSDPSRDTQYF; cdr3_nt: TGTGCCACCAGTGATCCCTCCCGGGATACGCAGTATTTT
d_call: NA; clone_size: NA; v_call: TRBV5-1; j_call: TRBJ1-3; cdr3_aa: CASSTQTVGSGNTIYF; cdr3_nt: TGCGCCAGCAGCACACAGACAGTTGGTTCTGGAAACACCATATATTTT
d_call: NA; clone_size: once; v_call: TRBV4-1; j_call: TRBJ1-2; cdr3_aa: CASSPLQGPGYTF; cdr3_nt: TGCGCCAGCAGCCCCCTTCAGGGTCCTGGCTACACCTTC
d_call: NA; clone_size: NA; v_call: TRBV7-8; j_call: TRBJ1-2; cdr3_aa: CASSRGTGRDYGYTF; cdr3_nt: TGTGCCAGCAGCCGAGGCACAGGGAGGGACTATGGCTACACCTTC
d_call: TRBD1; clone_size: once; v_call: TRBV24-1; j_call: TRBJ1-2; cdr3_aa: CATSRDKDRVYGYTF; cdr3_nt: TGTGCCACCAGTAGGGACAAGGACAGGGTCTATGGCTACACCTTC
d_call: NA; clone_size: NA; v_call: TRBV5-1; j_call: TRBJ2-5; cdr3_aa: CASSLRGLGETQYF; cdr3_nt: TGCGCCAGCAGCTTGAGGGGCCTGGGGGAGACCCAGTACTTC
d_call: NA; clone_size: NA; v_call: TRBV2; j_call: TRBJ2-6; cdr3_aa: CASSDSSGANVLTF; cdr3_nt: TGTGCCAGCAGCGATAGCTCTGGGGCCAACGTCCTGACTTTC
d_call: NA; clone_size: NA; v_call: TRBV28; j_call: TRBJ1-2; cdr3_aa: CASRFPSQIWGYTF; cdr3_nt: TGTGCCAGCAGATTCCCCTCACAAATATGGGGCTACACCTTC
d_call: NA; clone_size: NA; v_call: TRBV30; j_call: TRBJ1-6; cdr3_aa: CAWSVRLGFNSPLHF; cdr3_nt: TGTGCCTGGAGTGTACGGCTAGGATTTAATTCACCCCTCCACTTT
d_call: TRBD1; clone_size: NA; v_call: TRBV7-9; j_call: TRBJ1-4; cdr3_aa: CASSLRQGKEKLFF; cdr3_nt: TGTGCCAGCAGCTTGCGACAGGGTAAAGAAAAACTGTTTTTT
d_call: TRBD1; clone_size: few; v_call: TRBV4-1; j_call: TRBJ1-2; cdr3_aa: CASSPSPDRGIGADYGYTF; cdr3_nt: TGCGCCAGCAGCCCCAGCCCCGACAGGGGGATAGGTGCGGACTATGGCTACACCTTC
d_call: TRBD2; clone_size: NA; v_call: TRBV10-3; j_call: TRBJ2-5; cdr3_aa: CAISEQDSGGARETQYF; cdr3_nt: TGTGCCATCAGTGAGCAGGATAGCGGGGGGGCGAGAGAGACCCAGTACTTC
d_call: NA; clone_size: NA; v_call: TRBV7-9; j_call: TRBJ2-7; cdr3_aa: CASSRRDSRREQYF; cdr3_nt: TGTGCCAGCAGCCGTAGGGATTCAAGGAGGGAGCAGTACTTC
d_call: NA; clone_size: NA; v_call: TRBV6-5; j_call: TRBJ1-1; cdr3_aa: CASSYSGAAEAFF; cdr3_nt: TGTGCCAGCAGTTACTCGGGGGCCGCTGAAGCTTTCTTT
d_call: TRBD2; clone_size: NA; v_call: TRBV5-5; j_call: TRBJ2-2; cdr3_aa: CASSLSWLAGNGELFF; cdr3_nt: TGTGCCAGCAGCTTGTCGTGGCTAGCGGGGAACGGGGAGCTGTTTTTT
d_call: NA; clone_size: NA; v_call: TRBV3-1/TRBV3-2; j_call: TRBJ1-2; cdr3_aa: CASSLLRGESGYTF; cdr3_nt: TGTGCCAGCAGCCTCCTCCGGGGGGAGAGTGGCTACACCTTC
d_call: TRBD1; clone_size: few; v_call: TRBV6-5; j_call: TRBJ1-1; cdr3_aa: CASAPTGYTEAFF; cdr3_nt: TGTGCCAGCGCCCCGACAGGGTACACTGAAGCTTTCTTT
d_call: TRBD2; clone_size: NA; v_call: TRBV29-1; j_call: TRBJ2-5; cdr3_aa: CSVATSGQETQYF; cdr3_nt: TGCAGCGTTGCGACTAGCGGGCAAGAGACCCAGTACTTC
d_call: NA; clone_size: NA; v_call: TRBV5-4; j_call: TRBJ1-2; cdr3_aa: CASSARFRSDGYTF; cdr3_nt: TGTGCCAGCAGCGCGAGGTTTAGATCAGATGGCTACACCTTC
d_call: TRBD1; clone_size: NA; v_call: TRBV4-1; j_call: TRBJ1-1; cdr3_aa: CASSQEKGQFDTEAFF; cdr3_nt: TGCGCCAGCAGCCAAGAAAAGGGACAGTTCGACACTGAAGCTTTCTTT
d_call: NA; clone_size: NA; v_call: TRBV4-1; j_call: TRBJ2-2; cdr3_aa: CASSQSGGIYGELFF; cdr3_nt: TGCGCCAGCAGCCAATCTGGGGGGATTTACGGGGAGCTGTTTTTT